This T cell receptor beta chain was documented in a study of PD-1 blockade in classical Hodgkin lymphoma. Findings and caveats of the study: Newly diagnosed patients were reported to exhibit reduced baseline TCR diversity relative to healthy donors. CD4+ TCR diversity climbed significantly by C4D1, unlike CD8+ TCR diversity.

This clone has just a few counts. Its antigen is as yet unknown. Measured with immunoSEQ multiplex PCR; TCRdb has only the in-frame clones, and not every one. The sample has tens of thousands of clones, roughly 78% seen once. V gave up 5 bases and J gave up 8 bases, with 6 bases separating them. The V gene's germline CDR1 is MNHNY and CDR2 SVGAGI (reference sequence). The CDR3 consists of 10 residues. Sample time point: cycle 4 day 1 (C4D1), after five to seven weeks of nivolumab. The patients all showed relapse after autologous stem cell transplantation, while their brentuximab vedotin exposure varied.

This specimen was peripheral blood mononuclear cells (PBMCs), taken before the fourth cycle of nivolumab. The gene calls are TRBV6-6 and TRBJ1-2; no definite D call. The TCR comes from a human donor with classical Hodgkin lymphoma. In DNA, the CDR3 is TGTGCCAGCAGTGGTTTGGGCTACACCTTC. It specifies CASSGLGYTF.